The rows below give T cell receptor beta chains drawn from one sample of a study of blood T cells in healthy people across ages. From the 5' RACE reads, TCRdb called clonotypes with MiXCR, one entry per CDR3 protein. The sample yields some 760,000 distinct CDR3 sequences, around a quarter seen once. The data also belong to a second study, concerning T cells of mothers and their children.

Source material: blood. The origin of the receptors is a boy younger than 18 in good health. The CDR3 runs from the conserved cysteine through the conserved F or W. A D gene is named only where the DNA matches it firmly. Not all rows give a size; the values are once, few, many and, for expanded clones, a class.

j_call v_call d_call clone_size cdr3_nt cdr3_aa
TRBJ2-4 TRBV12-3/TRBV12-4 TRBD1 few TGTGCCAGCAGTCCAAACAGGGGGACCTTTGTCAAAAACATTCAGTACTTC CASSPNRGTFVKNIQYF
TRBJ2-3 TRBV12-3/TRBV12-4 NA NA TGTGCCAGCAGTTACATCCCCCGGGACTTCGAAAATACGCAGTATTTT CASSYIPRDFENTQYF
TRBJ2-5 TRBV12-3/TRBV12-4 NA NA TGTGCCAGCAGCCCCTCGACGGCGCAAGAGACCCAGTACTTC CASSPSTAQETQYF
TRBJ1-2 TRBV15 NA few TGTGCCACCAGCAGGGGGGGGACACTCTATGGCTACACCTTC CATSRGGTLYGYTF
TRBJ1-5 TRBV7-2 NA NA TGTGCCAGCAGCCCCCGGGCCCGGGAGCCCCAGCATTTT CASSPRAREPQHF
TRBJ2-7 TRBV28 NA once TGTGCCAGCAACTTACGGGACCCCTACGAGCAGTACTTC CASNLRDPYEQYF
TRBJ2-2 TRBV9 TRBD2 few TGTGCCAGCAGCCTCCCAGCAGCGGGAGTCGCCGGGGAGCTGTTTTTT CASSLPAAGVAGELFF
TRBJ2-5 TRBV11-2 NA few TGTGCCAGCAGCCCAGCGTGGGGCATGAAGACCCAGTACTTC CASSPAWGMKTQYF
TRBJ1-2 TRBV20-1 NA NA TGCAGTGCTGGCACAGGGACAGGCTACACCTTC CSAGTGTGYTF
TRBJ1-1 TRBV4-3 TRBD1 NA TGCGCCAGCAGCCAAGATCGACAGGGGGGGACTGAAGCTTTCTTT CASSQDRQGGTEAFF
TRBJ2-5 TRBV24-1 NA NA TGTGCCACCAGTGAGTTAAGTCAAGAGACCCAGTACTTC CATSELSQETQYF
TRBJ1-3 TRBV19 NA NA TGTGCCAGTAGTATCGACGGTTACTCTGGAAACACCATATATTTT CASSIDGYSGNTIYF
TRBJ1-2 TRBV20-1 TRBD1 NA TGCAGTGCAAGACAGGGGGCAGGAGGCTACACCTTC CSARQGAGGYTF
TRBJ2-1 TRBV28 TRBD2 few TGTGCCAGCAGTAGGGCGGGGGGGCGGAATGAGCAGTTCTTC CASSRAGGRNEQFF
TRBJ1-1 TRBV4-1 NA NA TGCGCCAGCAGCCAAGTAGTAGAGCTTGGGAGGACTGAAGCTTTCTTT CASSQVVELGRTEAFF
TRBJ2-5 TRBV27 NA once TGTGCCAGCAGTTTCTTGGGCAACCAAGAGACCCAGTACTTC CASSFLGNQETQYF
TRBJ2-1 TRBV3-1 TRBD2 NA TGTGCCAGCAGCCAAGAAACCCCGGGACTAGCGGCTGAGCAGTTCTTC CASSQETPGLAAEQFF
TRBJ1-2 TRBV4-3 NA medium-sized TGCGCCAGCAGCCAAGAATCCGGCTTTACTAACTATGGCTACACCTTC CASSQESGFTNYGYTF
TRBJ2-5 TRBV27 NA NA TGTGCCAGCAGTTTAGGCTTGGATTTGGAGACCCAGTACTTC CASSLGLDLETQYF
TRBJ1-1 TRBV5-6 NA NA TGTGCCAGCAGCTTGTATCGGACTGAAGCTTTCTTT CASSLYRTEAFF
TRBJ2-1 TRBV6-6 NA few TGTGCCAGCAGCCTAGGTAACAACAATGAGCAGTTCTTC CASSLGNNNEQFF
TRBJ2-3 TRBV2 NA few TGTGCCAGCAGTGACCCGGGACTGGCTAGCACAGATACGCAGTATTTT CASSDPGLASTDTQYF
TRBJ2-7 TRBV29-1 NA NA TGCAGCGTCTTAGGGACTGAGAGCTCCTACGAGCAGTACTTC CSVLGTESSYEQYF
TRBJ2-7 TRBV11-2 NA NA TGTGCCAGCAGCTCGATGGGGGGCGGAGACGAGCAGTACTTC CASSSMGGGDEQYF
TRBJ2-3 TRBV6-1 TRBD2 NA TGTGCCAGCAGTGAAGCTTGGACTAGCGGGGTGCTCACAGATACGCAGTATTTT CASSEAWTSGVLTDTQYF
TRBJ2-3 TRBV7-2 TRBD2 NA TGTGCCAGCAGCCCACCCCTGGCGGGGGGGAGCACAGATACGCAGTATTTT CASSPPLAGGSTDTQYF
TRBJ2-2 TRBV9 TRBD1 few TGTGCCTGCAGCAGACAGGGGGATACCGGGGAGCTGTTTTTT CACSRQGDTGELFF
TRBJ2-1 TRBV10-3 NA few TGTGCCATCAGTGGAGAACAGGGCAATGAGCAGTTCTTC CAISGEQGNEQFF
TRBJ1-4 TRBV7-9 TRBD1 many TGTGCCAGCAGCCCAGGACAGGGGGCGGCTAATGAAAAACTGTTTTTT CASSPGQGAANEKLFF
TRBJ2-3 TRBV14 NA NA TGTGCCAGCAGACGGACTGGGGGCGGGACAGATACGCAGTATTTT CASRRTGGGTDTQYF
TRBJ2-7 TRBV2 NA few TGTGCCAGCAGTGAAGGTGGTGCAGGCTCCTACGAGCAGTACTTC CASSEGGAGSYEQYF
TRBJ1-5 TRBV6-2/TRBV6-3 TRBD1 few TGTGCCAGCAGTAGGACAGGAAAAATAAGCAATCAGCCCCAGCATTTT CASSRTGKISNQPQHF
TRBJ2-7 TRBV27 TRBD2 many TGTGCCAGCAGTCCCGGGACTAGCAGCTCCTACGAGCAGTACTTC CASSPGTSSSYEQYF
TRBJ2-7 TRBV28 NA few TGTGCCAGCAGTTCCCTGTATAGCTACGAGCAGTACTTC CASSSLYSYEQYF
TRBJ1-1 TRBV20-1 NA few TGCAGTGCCACACGGGAATCCAACACTGAAGCTTTCTTT CSATRESNTEAFF
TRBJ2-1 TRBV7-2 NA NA TGTGCCAGCAGCTTAGCGCTGCAGGGGCAGTTCTTC CASSLALQGQFF
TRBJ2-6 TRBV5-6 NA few TGTGCCAGCAGCTACATCCGGGACATGCCTCTTGGGGCCAACGTCCTGACTTTC CASSYIRDMPLGANVLTF
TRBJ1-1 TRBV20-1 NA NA TGCAGTGCTAGAGATATTACAGGGAACACTGAAGCTTTCTTT CSARDITGNTEAFF
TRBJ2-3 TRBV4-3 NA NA TGCGCCAGCAGCCAAGAAGGGAGTACTAGCACAGATACGCAGTATTTT CASSQEGSTSTDTQYF
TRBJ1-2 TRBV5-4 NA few TGTGCCAGCAGCTTATATGGGACTCCCTATGGCTACACCTTC CASSLYGTPYGYTF
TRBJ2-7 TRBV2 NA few TGTGCCAGCAGTAGGCGGCGGTACGAGCAGTACTTC CASSRRRYEQYF
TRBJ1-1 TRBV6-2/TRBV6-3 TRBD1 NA TGTGCCAGCAGTTACTCGGACAGGGAACCGAACACTGAAGCTTTCTTT CASSYSDREPNTEAFF
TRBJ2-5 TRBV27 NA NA TGTGCCAGCAGAGGGGGGGCGGAGACCCAGTACTTC CASRGGAETQYF
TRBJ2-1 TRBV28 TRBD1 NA TGTGCCAGCAGTTCACCCGGGACAGGGGTATGGAATGAGCAGTTCTTC CASSSPGTGVWNEQFF
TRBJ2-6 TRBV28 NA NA TGTGCCAGCAGTTTGTGGACTTCTGGGGCCAACGTCCTGACTTTC CASSLWTSGANVLTF
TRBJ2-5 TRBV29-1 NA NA TGCAGCGTTGACACGACGAGGGGGTCTCTCCAAGAGACCCAGTACTTC CSVDTTRGSLQETQYF
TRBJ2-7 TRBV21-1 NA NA TGTGCCAGCAGCAAAGCAGGGGGGACAGCGTCGTACTTC CASSKAGGTASYF
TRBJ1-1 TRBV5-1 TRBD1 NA TGCGCCAGCAGCTTGGAAACAGGCCCCAGGGGGACTGAAGCTTTCTTT CASSLETGPRGTEAFF
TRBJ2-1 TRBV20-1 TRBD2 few TGCAGTGCTAGTCATGAGGGGTTACTAGCGGGGGTAGACAATGAGCAGTTCTTC CSASHEGLLAGVDNEQFF
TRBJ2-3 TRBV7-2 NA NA TGTGCCAGCAGCCCGAAAGGAGGGGGCACAGATACGCAGTATTTT CASSPKGGGTDTQYF
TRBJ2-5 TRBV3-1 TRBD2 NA TGTGCCAGCAGCCGCCGGACTAGCCAAGAGACCCAGTACTTC CASSRRTSQETQYF
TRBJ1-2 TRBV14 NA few TGTGCCAGCAGCCATAGGGAGGGACCCTATGGCTACACCTTC CASSHREGPYGYTF
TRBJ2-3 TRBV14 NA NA TGTGCCAGCAGCCAAGATTGGGAGCGCACAGATACGCAGTATTTT CASSQDWERTDTQYF
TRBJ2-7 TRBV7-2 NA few TGTGCCAGCAGCTCTCGGGCAGGGAGCTCCTACGAGCAGTACTTC CASSSRAGSSYEQYF
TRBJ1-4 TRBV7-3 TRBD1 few TGTGCCAGCAGCTTAAATGGGGACAGCCACCTGTTTTTT CASSLNGDSHLFF
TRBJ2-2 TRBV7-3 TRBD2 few TGTGCCAGCAGTCCGCATGGGGGGGGGACCGGGGAGCTGTTTTTT CASSPHGGGTGELFF
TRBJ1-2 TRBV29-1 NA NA TGCAGCGTTGAAGGGTACAGCGGTTATGGCTACACCTTC CSVEGYSGYGYTF
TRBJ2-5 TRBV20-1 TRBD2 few TGCAGTGCTAAGCGGGGGGGCGTGGAGACCCAGTACTTC CSAKRGGVETQYF
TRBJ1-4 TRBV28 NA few TGTGCCAGCAGTTTAGGCGTCGGGACAACCCTTAATGAAAAACTGTTTTTT CASSLGVGTTLNEKLFF
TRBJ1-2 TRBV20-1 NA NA TGCAGTGCTAACCTCAGAACTAACTATGGCTACACCTTC CSANLRTNYGYTF